Following are 24 T cell receptor beta chains from one sample sequenced in a study of T-cell memory formation after mild COVID-19. MiXCR, applied by TCRdb to the 5' RACE reads, yields one record per CDR3 protein. The data hold a few hundred thousand distinct CDR3 sequences, with more than 15% observed a single time. The sample was PBMCs or a T cell subset sorted from them (not recorded which). Every receptor here comes from a man younger than 35 who had mild COVID-19 (a few samples of this study predate the infection). Cell type and time point are not known.

The chain links TRBV9 to TRBJ1-6; D call uncertain. CDR3 length: 12 amino acids. V gave up 1 base and J gave up 8 bases, with 4 bases separating them. CDR1 and CDR2 (germline): SGDLS, YYNGEE. The CDR3 sequence is CASSVQDSPLHF. The CDR3 DNA is TGTGCCAGCAGCGTACAGGATTCACCCCTCCACTTT.

The rearrangement joins TRBV4-2 to TRBJ2-5; tentative D call: TRBD1 (6 bases). The V end was cut by 0 bases, the J end by 4 bases, with 18 bases between. The germline CDR1 and CDR2 sequences are LGHNA and YNFKEQ. CDR3 length: 17 residues. The CDR3 loop is CASSQDHTTGSRETQYF. The CDR3 DNA reads TGTGCCAGCAGCCAAGATCATACCACAGGGTCGCGAGAGACCCAGTACTTC.

The genes are TRBV5-1 and TRBJ2-3; possible D gene TRBD1, 7 bases. Germline V lookup: CDR1 SGHRS, CDR2 YFSETQ. V gave up 5 bases and J gave up 4 bases, with 11 bases separating them. This CDR3 comprises 13 residues. For the CDR3, the DNA is TGCGCCAGCAGGGAGGGGGCTCCAGATACGCAGTATTTT. It translates to CASREGAPDTQYF.

This clonotype was seen many times. V gene TRBV5-5 combines with J gene TRBJ2-1; D is ambiguous. V was clipped by 1 base and J by 4 bases, with 6 bases between them. The CDR3 extends over 13 amino acids. Germline V gene data show CDR1 as SGHKS and CDR2 as YYEKEE (reference sequence). CDR3 residues: CASSLTEYNEQFF. DNA of the CDR3: TGTGCCAGCAGCTTGACAGAGTACAATGAGCAGTTCTTC.

This clonotype has only a few counts. The chain carries TRBV5-1 and TRBJ1-1; D is ambiguous. This CDR3 region has 17 residues. CDR1 and CDR2 from the germline V gene are SGHRS and YFSETQ. Trimming took 3 bases from V and 4 from J, leaving 22 bases between them. The DNA of the CDR3 is TGCGCCAGCAGCTCTTATGGGTGGCGGAGGATGAGCACTGAAGCTTTCTTT. Translation: CASSSYGWRRMSTEAFF.

This clonotype appeared many times. The chain combines TRBV11-2 with TRBJ2-3; D uncertain. V was cut by 0 bases and J by 6 bases, with 13 bases left in between. Germline loops: CDR1 SGHAT, CDR2 FQNNGV. The CDR3 length is 15 residues. Here the CDR3 DNA reads TGTGCCAGCAGCTTAGACAGCATACAAGGGGATACGCAGTATTTT. The encoded protein is CASSLDSIQGDTQYF.

The V and J genes are TRBV27 and TRBJ2-3; 8 bases agree with TRBD2. The CDR3 consists of 15 residues. V was pared by 6 bases and J by 1 base, with 6 bases of the junction left unmatched. Germline V gives CDR1 MNHEY, CDR2 SMNVEV (reference sequence). Here the CDR3 DNA reads TGTGCCAGCAGCCCTAGCGGGTCCGGCACAGATACGCAGTATTTT. It yields the protein CASSPSGSGTDTQYF.

This chain connects TRBV4-1 to TRBJ1-1; D is ambiguous. Germline-derived CDR1 and CDR2 are MGHRA and YSYEKL. The CDR3 spans 13 residues. Trimming removed 6 bases at V and 0 bases at J, with 8 bases between. This CDR3 is CASRSRLNTEAFF. In DNA form, the CDR3 reads TGCGCCAGCAGGTCCAGACTGAACACTGAAGCTTTCTTT.

This clonotype appeared many times. V gene TRBV3-1 combines with J gene TRBJ1-1, with D unclear. The CDR3 totals 17 residues. The germline CDR1 and CDR2 sequences are LGHDT and YNNKEL (reference sequence). V dropped 1 base and J dropped 1 base, with 16 bases sitting between them. CDR3 sequence: CASSQVGEAVTNTEAFF. CDR3 sequence (DNA): TGTGCCAGCAGCCAAGTTGGCGAGGCGGTCACGAACACTGAAGCTTTCTTT.

This clonotype showed up just a few times. V is TRBV28 and J is TRBJ2-5; 7 bases agree with TRBD2. Trimming took 2 bases from V and 5 from J; bases not matched to a gene: 11. CDR3 length equals 16 residues. Per the germline V gene, CDR1 is MDHEN and CDR2 is SYDVKM. DNA for the CDR3: TGTGCCAGCAGTTTACCCTCGTCACTAGCGTGGGAGACCCAGTACTTC. It translates to CASSLPSSLAWETQYF.

J is TRBJ1-2 and V is TRBV20-1, with D possibly TRBD1 on 6 matching bases. The germline V and J ends were trimmed by 0 bases and 8 bases, with 13 bases remaining between them. The CDR3 has 13 residues. Germline CDR1 reads DFQATT; CDR2 reads SNEGSKA (reference sequence). Written as DNA, the CDR3 is TGCAGTGCTAGAGAACAGGGTTTGTGGGGCTACACCTTC. Its translation is CSAREQGLWGYTF.

This clonotype was counted a few times. V and J are TRBV7-2 and TRBJ2-5; maybe TRBD2 (7 bases). V dropped 5 bases and J dropped 2 bases, with 21 bases sitting between them. The germline CDR1 and CDR2 sequences are SGHTA and FQGNSA. The length of the CDR3 is 17 residues. The DNA for the CDR3 is TGTGCCAGCAGCCTTGATCCTGGGGGGGCAGAACAAGAGACCCAGTACTTC. Its translation is CASSLDPGGAEQETQYF.

This clonotype was counted only a few times. This sequence joins TRBV4-1 and TRBJ2-3; 10 bases agree with TRBD2. The V segment lost 0 bases and the J segment 2 bases; nucleotides outside the gene matches: 2. Germline V gene lookup returns CDR1 MGHRA and CDR2 YSYEKL. The CDR3 length is 16 residues. In DNA, the CDR3 is TGCGCCAGCAGCCAAGATACTAGCGGGGACACAGATACGCAGTATTTT. Amino acid sequence: CASSQDTSGDTDTQYF.

V usage is TRBV20-1 and J usage is TRBJ2-3; the match to TRBD2 covers 10 bases. The ends lost 0 bases at V and 0 bases at J; junction bases unmatched: 9. Germline values: CDR1 DFQATT, CDR2 SNEGSKA (reference sequence). This CDR3 is built from 18 residues. In DNA form, the CDR3 reads TGCAGTGCTAGAGATCCTAGCGGGGGAGGTAGTAGCACAGATACGCAGTATTTT. This gives the protein CSARDPSGGGSSTDTQYF.

This clonotype came up a few times. The V gene is TRBV28, the J gene TRBJ2-7, with 13 bases that match TRBD2. Germline values: CDR1 MDHEN, CDR2 SYDVKM. With 4 bases clipped from V and 3 bases from J, the junction kept 3 bases outside the gene matches. The CDR3 sequence is 15 residues long. DNA for the CDR3: TGTGCCAGCAGTTCGACTAGCGGGGGGATCTACGAGCAGTACGTC. Translating it yields CASSSTSGGIYEQYV.

The table lists this clonotype with a few counts. V gene TRBV5-1 combines with J gene TRBJ2-1; 11 positions match TRBD2. Trimming removed 3 bases from V and 5 bases from J; junction bases left unmatched: 7. The length of the CDR3 is 16 residues. CDR1 and CDR2 from the germline V gene are SGHRS and YFSETQ. CDR3 nucleotides: TGCGCCAGCAGCTCATTAGCGGGGGGGCCTGACAATGAGCAGTTCTTC. Encoded protein: CASSSLAGGPDNEQFF.

This clonotype was counted many times. The J gene is TRBJ1-6, the V gene TRBV7-6; D not resolved. Germline lookup yields CDR1 SGHVS and CDR2 FNYEAQ. V lost 3 bases to trimming and J lost 7 bases, with 7 bases between them. This CDR3 spans 13 amino acids. The CDR3 region is CASSFKWNSPLHF. The CDR3 DNA reads as TGTGCCAGCAGCTTTAAGTGGAATTCACCCCTCCACTTT. Full variable domain (rest looked up from reference TRBV7-6 and TRBJ1-6): GAGVSQSPRYKVTKRGQDVALRCDPISGHVSLYWYRQALGQGPEFLTYFNYEAQQDKSGLPNDRFSAERPEGSISTLTIQRTEQRDSAMYRCASSFKWNSPLHFGNGTRLTVT.

The rearrangement joins TRBV20-1 to TRBJ1-1; D is unresolved. The CDR3 is made up of 13 amino acids. V shed 3 bases and J shed 11 bases, with 19 bases lying between them. CDR1 and CDR2 from the germline V gene are DFQATT and SNEGSKA (reference sequence). CDR3 amino acids: CSASGQPPPLAFF. CDR3 DNA sequence: TGCAGTGCTAGTGGGCAGCCACCTCCTCTGGCTTTCTTT.

Many counts were recorded for this clonotype. This chain links TRBV5-5 with TRBJ2-5, with 11 bases lining up with TRBD1. Germline assignment: CDR1 SGHKS and CDR2 YYEKEE (reference sequence). Trimming cost V 5 bases and J 4 bases; bases outside gene matches: 4. The CDR3 runs to 14 residues. The CDR3 region is CASSTGTGGETQYF. The CDR3 DNA is TGTGCCAGCAGTACCGGGACAGGGGGAGAGACCCAGTACTTC.

The rearrangement joins TRBV12-3 or TRBV12-4 to TRBJ2-7, with D possibly TRBD1 on 6 matching bases. This CDR3 has 15 residues. V lost 4 bases, J lost 3 bases, and 16 bases lay in between. The CDR3 nucleotides are TGTGCCAGCAGTTCCTCGGCGACAGGACTCTACGAGCAGTACTTC. Residues: CASSSSATGLYEQYF.

Ten or more counts support this clonotype. This chain joins TRBV7-2 and TRBJ1-1, with D hard to call. In germline, CDR1 is SGHTA, CDR2 FQGNSA. This CDR3 comprises 13 residues. V dropped 5 bases and J dropped 0 bases, with 7 bases sitting between them. CDR3 DNA: TGTGCCAGCAGCACTCAGCTGAACACTGAAGCTTTCTTT. Translated: CASSTQLNTEAFF.

This clonotype was counted only a few times. The rearrangement uses TRBV12-3 or TRBV12-4 and TRBJ2-7; D is undetermined. This CDR3 has 14 residues. V was cut by 5 bases and J by 3 bases, with 14 bases left in between. CDR3 residues: CASSLRTASYEQYF. Written as DNA, the CDR3 is TGTGCCAGCAGTCTCCGGACGGCCAGCTACGAGCAGTACTTC.

The table lists this clonotype with a few counts. The CDR3 loop is CASSSLSGALFTDTQYF. Written as DNA, the CDR3 is TGTGCCAGCAGCTCTCTTAGCGGGGCCCTCTTCACAGATACGCAGTATTTT. The chain employs TRBV7-2 and TRBJ2-3; 8 nucleotides agree with TRBD2. This CDR3 region has 17 residues. Germline V gene sequence: CDR1 SGHTA, CDR2 FQGNSA. V lost 4 bases to trimming and J lost 2 bases; unmatched junction nucleotides: 11. Looking up the rest from reference TRBV7-2 and TRBJ2-3 gives the full variable domain: GAGVSQSPSNKVTEKGKDVELRCDPISGHTALYWYRQSLGQGLEFLIYFQGNSAPDKSGLPSDRFSAERTGGSVSTLTIQRTQQEDSAVYLCASSSLSGALFTDTQYFGPGTRLTVL.

This clonotype was recorded a few times. The chain combines TRBV7-9 with TRBJ2-3; 8 nucleotides match TRBD1. V shed 5 bases, J shed 3 bases, and the junction held 10 bases outside the gene matches. CDR1 SEHNR and CDR2 FQNEAQ come from the germline V gene (reference sequence). CDR3 length equals 16 residues. The CDR3 DNA sequence: TGTGCCAGCAGCGTCGGACAGGGCCTGGGGACAGATACGCAGTATTTT. Its translation is CASSVGQGLGTDTQYF.